These 21 T cell receptor beta chains were all obtained from the same sample, sequenced in a study of blood T cell repertoires in COVID-19. Repertoires were generated with immunoSEQ multiplex PCR, while TCRdb's copy carries only in-frame clones and drops some. Of more than 95,000 clones listed, around four fifths are singletons. The material sequenced was peripheral blood. Every receptor here comes from a man in his sixties with acute or convalescent COVID-19.

The genes are TRBV5-1 and TRBJ2-2, with D maybe TRBD2 (5 bases). This CDR3 has 15 amino acids. The germline gives CDR1 SGHRS, CDR2 YFSETQ. V shed 1 base and J shed 0 bases, with 7 bases lying between them. The CDR3 region is CASSLSGTNTGELFF. The CDR3 DNA reads TGCGCCAGCAGCTTGTCCGGGACGAACACCGGGGAGCTGTTTTTT.

The V call is TRBV30, the J call TRBJ2-1, with D perhaps TRBD2 (5 bases). The CDR3 runs to 14 residues. Germline CDR1 GTSNPN, CDR2 SVGIG (reference sequence). V was shortened by 3 bases and J by 4 bases, with 13 bases between the two germline ends. CDR3 loop: CAWRRSSLYNEQFF. For the CDR3, the DNA is TGTGCCTGGAGGAGGTCTAGCTTATACAATGAGCAGTTCTTC.

J is TRBJ2-7 and V is TRBV5-4; a weak D match, TRBD1 (6 bases). CDR3 length: 14 residues. With 3 bases removed from V and 2 bases from J, the gap between germline ends came to 12 bases. Looked up from germline, CDR1 is SGHNT and CDR2 is YYREEE (reference sequence). CDR3 region: CASSSGQSTYEQYF. CDR3 coding DNA: TGTGCCAGCAGCTCCGGACAGAGCACCTACGAGCAGTACTTC.

The V and J genes are TRBV18 and TRBJ2-2; TRBD2 agrees at 10 bases. CDR3 length: 16 amino acids. Looked up from germline, CDR1 is KGHSH and CDR2 is LQKENI. V lost 5 bases, J lost 3 bases, and 6 bases stayed unmatched. CDR3 protein: CASSDLTSGHTGELFF. CDR3 nucleotide sequence: TGTGCCAGCTCAGACCTGACTAGCGGGCACACCGGGGAGCTGTTTTTT. Full variable domain (outside the CDR3, taken from reference TRBV18 and TRBJ2-2): NAGVMQNPRHLVRRRGQEARLRCSPMKGHSHVYWYRQLPEEGLKFMVYLQKENIIDESGMPKERFSAEFPKEGPSILRIQQVVRGDSAAYFCASSDLTSGHTGELFFGEGSRLTVL.

The chain joins TRBV11-3 to TRBJ2-6; 8 bases line up with TRBD2. CDR1 and CDR2 from the germline V gene are SGHNT and YENEEA. V was pared by 5 bases and J by 4 bases, with 4 bases of the junction left unmatched. This CDR3 is 15 amino acids long. The CDR3 DNA sequence: TGTGCCAGCAGCCGGGGGGGGGCGGGGGCCAACGTCCTGACTTTC. It specifies CASSRGGAGANVLTF.

The chain carries TRBV7-9 and TRBJ1-2; weak D call: TRBD1 (6 bases). Trimming shortened V by 5 bases and J by 0 bases, and 10 bases separated the two germline ends. CDR3 size: 14 residues. Germline CDR1 reads SEHNR; CDR2 reads FQNEAQ (reference sequence). CDR3 residues: CASSTTGPNYGYTF. CDR3 sequence (DNA): TGTGCCAGCAGCACGACAGGACCTAACTATGGCTACACCTTC.

This chain connects TRBV14 to TRBJ1-1; D gene unclear. Germline lookup yields CDR1 SGHDN and CDR2 FVKESK. V dropped 7 bases and J dropped 5 bases, with 14 bases sitting between them. The CDR3 has 13 amino acids. CDR3 region: CASMDFGDTEAFF. The CDR3 DNA is TGTGCCAGCATGGATTTCGGGGATACTGAAGCTTTCTTT.

The gene calls are TRBV3-1 (or the pseudogene TRBV3-2) and TRBJ2-5; tentative D call: TRBD1 (5 bases). Germline V gene sequence: CDR1 LGHDT, CDR2 YNNKEL (reference sequence). The CDR3 is made up of 16 amino acids. The V end lost 3 bases, the J end lost 2 bases, and 16 bases lay between the germline ends. For the CDR3, the DNA is TGTGCCAGCAGCCATCGTCAGGTCAGGGAACAAGAGACCCAGTACTTC. It translates to CASSHRQVREQETQYF.

The table lists this clone with a few counts. This rearrangement joins TRBV10-1 to TRBJ2-4; tentatively, D is TRBD1 (6 bases). The CDR3 covers 13 residues. Germline-derived CDR1 and CDR2 are WNHNN and SYGVQD (reference sequence). Trimming pared 3 bases from V and 5 bases from J, leaving 8 bases between. The CDR3 spells CASSEQGQNIQYF. Here the CDR3 DNA reads TGCGCCAGCAGTGAACAGGGCCAAAACATTCAGTACTTC.

The chain is built from TRBV11-2 and TRBJ1-2; 10 nucleotides match TRBD1. With 4 bases clipped from V and 2 bases from J, the junction kept 4 bases outside the gene matches. From germline, CDR1 is SGHAT and CDR2 FQNNGV. This CDR3 is built from 15 residues. Here the CDR3 reads CASSSGTGANYGYTF. CDR3 sequence (DNA): TGTGCCAGCAGCTCAGGGACAGGGGCAAACTATGGCTACACCTTC.

The chain recombines TRBV27 with TRBJ2-1; 7 nucleotides match TRBD2. The germline V gene encodes CDR1 MNHEY and CDR2 SMNVEV (reference sequence). The CDR3 extends over 15 amino acids. Trimming at V came to 6 bases and at J to 7 bases, leaving 12 bases not matched to a gene. The CDR3 DNA reads as TGTGCCAGCAGCGCCTGGTTAGCGGGCTGGAATGAGCAGTTCTTC. Translation: CASSAWLAGWNEQFF.

V and J are TRBV7-9 and TRBJ1-5, with D unresolved. Trimming left V 5 bases short and J 3 bases short, with 11 bases between. This CDR3 spans 14 amino acids. CDR1 SEHNR and CDR2 FQNEAQ come from the germline V gene (reference sequence). The CDR3 sequence is CASSPTGNNQPQHF. CDR3 nucleotide sequence: TGTGCCAGCAGCCCGACGGGAAACAATCAGCCCCAGCATTTT.

The CDR3 DNA is TGTGCCAGCACCCCCGGGACAGTGGGTGAAAAACTGTTTTTT. Protein: CASTPGTVGEKLFF. The chain uses TRBV28 and TRBJ1-4; TRBD1 matches at 7 bases. The germline V gene encodes CDR1 MDHEN and CDR2 SYDVKM. Germline trimming cut 7 bases from V and 7 bases from J; bases unmatched to any gene: 9. The CDR3 spans 14 residues.

CDR3 residues: CASSTGRAPLQETQYF. The CDR3 nucleotides read TGTGCCAGCAGCACAGGACGAGCCCCCCTCCAAGAGACCCAGTACTTC. The chain joins TRBV7-3 to TRBJ2-5; perhaps TRBD1 as D (5 bases). The germline V and J ends were trimmed by 5 bases and 1 base, with 17 bases remaining between them. The CDR3 is made up of 16 amino acids. Per germline, CDR1 SGHTA and CDR2 FQGTGA.

This clone was seen just once. The gene calls are TRBV15 and TRBJ2-3, with TRBD1 matching 8 bases. The CDR3 sequence is 15 residues long. V lost 2 bases and J lost 2; bases outside the gene matches: 3. Germline CDR1 reads LNHNV; CDR2 reads YYDKDF (reference sequence). In DNA form, the CDR3 reads TGTGCCACCAGCAGACAGGGGGCGGTCACAGATACGCAGTATTTT. Its translation is CATSRQGAVTDTQYF.

The DNA of the CDR3 is TGTGCCAGCAGCCAAGGGGGAGGGGTTAATTCACCCCTCCACTTT. It codes for CASSQGGGVNSPLHF. The gene calls are TRBV3-1 (or the pseudogene TRBV3-2) and TRBJ1-6, with D perhaps TRBD1 (5 bases). CDR1 is LGHDT, CDR2 YNNKEL, per germline (reference sequence). The CDR3 length is 15 residues. V lost 1 base, J lost 6 bases, and 10 bases lay in between.

The chain carries TRBV6-2 or TRBV6-3 and TRBJ1-1, with D possibly TRBD1 on 5 matching bases. Germline V gene data show CDR1 as MNHEY and CDR2 as SVGEGT. V lost 3 bases and J lost 7, with 9 bases in between. The CDR3 is made up of 12 amino acids. The CDR3 DNA reads as TGTGCCAGCAGTTATCGGGGGAGTGAAGCTTTCTTT. Its translation: CASSYRGSEAFF.

This clone was detected only a few times. The CDR3 coding sequence is TGTGCCATCAGTGAGCTCGGGTCGGACAGGGTCTTTGGAAACACCATATATTTT. Protein: CAISELGSDRVFGNTIYF. The J gene is TRBJ1-3, the V gene TRBV10-3, with 8 bases identical to TRBD1. CDR3 size: 18 residues. The germline V gene encodes CDR1 ENHRY and CDR2 SYGVKD. V was pared by 2 bases and J by 3 bases, with 12 bases of the junction left unmatched.

This clone occurred once. The gene calls are TRBV3-1 (or the pseudogene TRBV3-2) and TRBJ2-1, with 8 bases fitting TRBD2. The germline gives CDR1 LGHDT, CDR2 YNNKEL (reference sequence). The CDR3 runs 18 residues. Losses at the gene ends were 2 bases for V and 6 bases for J; bases not matched to a gene: 15. The CDR3 sequence is CASSQPRGGLAGSNEQFF. For the CDR3, the DNA is TGTGCCAGCAGCCAACCTCGGGGGGGGCTAGCGGGCTCCAATGAGCAGTTCTTC.

The chain carries TRBV3-1 (or the pseudogene TRBV3-2) and TRBJ2-2, with D tentatively TRBD1 (6 bases). Per germline, CDR1 LGHDT and CDR2 YNNKEL (reference sequence). The CDR3 runs to 18 residues. Between the trimmed V and J ends, which lost 4 bases and 6 bases, there was a span of 24 bases. CDR3 loop: CASSLSWRGWGPPGELFF. CDR3 bases: TGTGCCAGCAGCCTCTCCTGGCGAGGTTGGGGGCCCCCCGGGGAGCTGTTTTTT.

The chain combines TRBV30 with TRBJ1-6; D unresolved. Germline values: CDR1 GTSNPN, CDR2 SVGIG (reference sequence). The V and J ends lost 4 bases and 6 bases respectively, with 13 bases between them. This CDR3 contains 14 residues. CDR3 amino acids: CAWKREASNSPLHF. CDR3 nucleotide sequence: TGTGCCTGGAAGCGGGAGGCGAGTAATTCACCCCTCCACTTT.